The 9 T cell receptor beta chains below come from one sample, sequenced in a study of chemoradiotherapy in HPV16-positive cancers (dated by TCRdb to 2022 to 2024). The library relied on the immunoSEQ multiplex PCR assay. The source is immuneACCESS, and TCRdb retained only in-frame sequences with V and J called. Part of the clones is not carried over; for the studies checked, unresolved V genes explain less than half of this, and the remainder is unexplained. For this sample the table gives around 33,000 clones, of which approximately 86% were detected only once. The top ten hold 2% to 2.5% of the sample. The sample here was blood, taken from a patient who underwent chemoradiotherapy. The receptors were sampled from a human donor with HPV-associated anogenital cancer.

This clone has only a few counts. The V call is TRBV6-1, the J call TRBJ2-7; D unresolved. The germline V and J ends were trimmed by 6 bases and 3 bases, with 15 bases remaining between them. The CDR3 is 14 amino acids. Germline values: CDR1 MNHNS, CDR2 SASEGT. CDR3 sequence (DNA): TGTGCCAGCAGGGATTCTCGGCTGAGCTACGAGCAGTACTTC. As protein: CASRDSRLSYEQYF.

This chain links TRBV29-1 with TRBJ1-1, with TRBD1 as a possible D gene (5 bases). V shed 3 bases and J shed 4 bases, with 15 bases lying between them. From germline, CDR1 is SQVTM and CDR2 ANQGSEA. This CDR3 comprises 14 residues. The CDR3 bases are TGCAGCGTTGATAATGGGTGGGGGGGCACTGAAGCTTTCTTT. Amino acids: CSVDNGWGGTEAFF.

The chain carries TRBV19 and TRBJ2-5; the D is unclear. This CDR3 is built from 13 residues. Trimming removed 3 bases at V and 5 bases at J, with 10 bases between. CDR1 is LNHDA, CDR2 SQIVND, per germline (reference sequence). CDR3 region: CASSIGLWETQYF. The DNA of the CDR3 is TGTGCCAGTAGTATTGGTTTGTGGGAGACCCAGTACTTC. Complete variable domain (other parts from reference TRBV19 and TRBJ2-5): DGGITQSPKYLFRKEGQNVTLSCEQNLNHDAMYWYRQDPGQGLRLIYYSQIVNDFQKGDIAEGYSVSREKKESFPLTVTSAQKNPTAFYLCASSIGLWETQYFGPGTRLLVL.

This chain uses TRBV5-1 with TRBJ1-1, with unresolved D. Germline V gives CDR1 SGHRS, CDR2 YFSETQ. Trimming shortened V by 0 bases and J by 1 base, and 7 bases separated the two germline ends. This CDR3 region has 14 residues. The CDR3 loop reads CASSLVSPNTEAFF. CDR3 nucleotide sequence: TGCGCCAGCAGCTTGGTGTCCCCGAACACTGAAGCTTTCTTT.

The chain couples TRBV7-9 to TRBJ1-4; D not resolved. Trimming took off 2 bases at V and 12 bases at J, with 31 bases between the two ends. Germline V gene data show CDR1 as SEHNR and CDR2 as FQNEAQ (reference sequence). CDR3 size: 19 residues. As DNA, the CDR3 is TGTGCCAGCAGCTTAAACACAAGGAGCTCAAATGAAAGGTGGTGGGAACTGTTTTTT. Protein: CASSLNTRSSNERWWELFF.

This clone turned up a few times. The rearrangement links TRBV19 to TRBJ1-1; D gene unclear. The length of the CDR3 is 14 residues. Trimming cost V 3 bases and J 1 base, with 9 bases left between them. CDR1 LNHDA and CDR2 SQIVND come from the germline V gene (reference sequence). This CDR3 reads CASSMGSRNTEAFF. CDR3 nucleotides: TGTGCCAGTAGTATGGGCAGTAGGAACACTGAAGCTTTCTTT.

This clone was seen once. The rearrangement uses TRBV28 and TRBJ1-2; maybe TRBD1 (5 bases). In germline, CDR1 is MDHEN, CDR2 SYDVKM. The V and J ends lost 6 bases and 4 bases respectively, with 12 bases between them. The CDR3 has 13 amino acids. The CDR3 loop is CASRAGSGYGYTF. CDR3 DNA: TGTGCCAGCAGAGCAGGGTCGGGCTATGGCTACACCTTC.

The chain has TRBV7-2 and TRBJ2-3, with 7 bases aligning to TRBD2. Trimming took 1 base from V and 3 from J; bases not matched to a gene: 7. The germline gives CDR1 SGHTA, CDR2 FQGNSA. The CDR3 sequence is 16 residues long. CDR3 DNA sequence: TGTGCCAGCAGCTTAGTGATCGGGACTACTACAGATACGCAGTATTTT. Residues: CASSLVIGTTTDTQYF.

Here the CDR3 reads CASSLAGGPFNEQFF. The CDR3 nucleotides read TGTGCCAGCAGTCTAGCGGGGGGGCCTTTCAATGAGCAGTTCTTC. The rearrangement joins TRBV7-9 to TRBJ2-1; 12 bases match TRBD2. V was pared by 6 bases and J by 6 bases, with 6 bases of the junction left unmatched. CDR1 and CDR2 (germline): SEHNR, FQNEAQ (reference sequence). The CDR3 has 15 amino acids.